This T cell receptor beta chain was sequenced during a study of shared T cell receptors in the human thymus. This CDR3 region has 15 residues. V was clipped by 7 bases and J by 1 base; unmatched bases: 7. Germline V lookup: CDR1 MDHEN, CDR2 SYDVKM. TCRdb's table, derived via immunoSEQ multiplex PCR, lists solely in-frame clones and lacks some. Altogether roughly 660,000 clones are present, 85% to 90% being singletons, with the ten largest covering approximately 0.01%. The same data also went into a second study, on human thymus T cells.

The clonotype was recovered from a boy less than two years old with a congenital heart defect. The sequenced sample was thymocytes. The chain recombines TRBV28 with TRBJ2-4, with 7 bases that match TRBD1. CDR3 sequence reads: CASKTGMEAKNIQYF. CDR3 bases: TGTGCCAGCAAGACAGGGATGGAGGCCAAAAACATTCAGTACTTC.